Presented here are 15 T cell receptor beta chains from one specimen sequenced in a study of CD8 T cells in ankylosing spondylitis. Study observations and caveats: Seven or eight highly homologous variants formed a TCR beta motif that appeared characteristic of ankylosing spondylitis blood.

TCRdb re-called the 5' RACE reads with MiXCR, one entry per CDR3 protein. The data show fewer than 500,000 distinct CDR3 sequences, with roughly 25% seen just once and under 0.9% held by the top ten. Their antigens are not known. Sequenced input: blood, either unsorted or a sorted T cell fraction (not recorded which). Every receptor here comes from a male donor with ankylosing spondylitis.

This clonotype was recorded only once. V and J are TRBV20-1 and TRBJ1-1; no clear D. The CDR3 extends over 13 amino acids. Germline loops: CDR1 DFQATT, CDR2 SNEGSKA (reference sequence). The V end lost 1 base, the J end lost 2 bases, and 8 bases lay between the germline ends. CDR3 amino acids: CSARVAANTEAFF. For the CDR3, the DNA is TGCAGTGCTAGAGTTGCGGCCAACACTGAAGCTTTCTTT.

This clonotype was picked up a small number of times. CDR3 nucleotides: TGCGCCAGCAGCTTGGGGCTAGCGGGCATTGAGCAGTTCTTC. Translation gives CASSLGLAGIEQFF. The rearrangement links TRBV5-1 to TRBJ2-1; TRBD2 matches 8 bases. The germline gives CDR1 SGHRS, CDR2 YFSETQ. The CDR3 has 14 residues. V shed 0 bases and J 9 bases; nucleotides not matched to a gene: 5.

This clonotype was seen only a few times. This CDR3 is CSASQMNTEAFF. CDR3 nucleotide sequence: TGCAGTGCTAGTCAGATGAACACTGAAGCTTTCTTT. The rearrangement joins TRBV20-1 to TRBJ1-1; D gene ambiguous. Trimming shortened V by 3 bases and J by 0 bases, and 5 bases separated the two germline ends. Germline CDR1 is DFQATT and CDR2 is SNEGSKA (reference sequence). The CDR3 extends over 12 amino acids.

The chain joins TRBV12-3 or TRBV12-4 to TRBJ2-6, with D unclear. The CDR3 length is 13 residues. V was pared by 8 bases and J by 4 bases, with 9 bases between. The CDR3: CASRVGGANVLTF. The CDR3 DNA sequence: TGTGCCAGCCGTGTCGGCGGGGCCAACGTCCTGACTTTC.

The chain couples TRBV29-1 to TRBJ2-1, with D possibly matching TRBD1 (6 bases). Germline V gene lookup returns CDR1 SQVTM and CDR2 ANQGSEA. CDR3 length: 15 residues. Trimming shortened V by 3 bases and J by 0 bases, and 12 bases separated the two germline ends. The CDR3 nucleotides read TGCAGCGTTGAGGGCCGAGGGGGCTCCTACAATGAGCAGTTCTTC. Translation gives CSVEGRGGSYNEQFF.

This CDR3 reads CASSSGPGAGSYEQYF. CDR3 coding DNA: TGTGCCAGCTCATCCGGCCCAGGGGCGGGATCCTACGAGCAGTACTTC. The rearrangement uses TRBV18 and TRBJ2-7; either TRBD1 or TRBD2 may fit D (6 bases each). This CDR3 has 16 residues. The V and J ends lost 5 bases and 1 base respectively, with 18 bases between them. Germline CDR1 reads KGHSH; CDR2 reads LQKENI. The entire variable domain, with the rest obtained from reference TRBV18 and TRBJ2-7, is as follows: NAGVMQNPRHLVRRRGQEARLRCSPMKGHSHVYWYRQLPEEGLKFMVYLQKENIIDESGMPKERFSAEFPKEGPSILRIQQVVRGDSAAYFCASSSGPGAGSYEQYFGPGTRLTVT.

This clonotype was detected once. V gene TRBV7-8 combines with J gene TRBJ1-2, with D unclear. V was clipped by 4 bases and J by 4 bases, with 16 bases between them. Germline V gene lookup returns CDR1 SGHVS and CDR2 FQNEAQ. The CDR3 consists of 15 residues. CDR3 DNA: TGTGCCAGCAGCTCGGGTCTTGGACCCATCTATGGCTACACCTTC. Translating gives CASSSGLGPIYGYTF.

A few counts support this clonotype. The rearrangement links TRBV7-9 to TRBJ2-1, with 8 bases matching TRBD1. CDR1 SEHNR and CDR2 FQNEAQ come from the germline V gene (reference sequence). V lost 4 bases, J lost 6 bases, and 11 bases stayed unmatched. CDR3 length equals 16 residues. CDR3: CASSSPARGLVNEQFF. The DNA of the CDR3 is TGTGCCAGCAGCTCCCCAGCCAGGGGGCTAGTCAATGAGCAGTTCTTC.

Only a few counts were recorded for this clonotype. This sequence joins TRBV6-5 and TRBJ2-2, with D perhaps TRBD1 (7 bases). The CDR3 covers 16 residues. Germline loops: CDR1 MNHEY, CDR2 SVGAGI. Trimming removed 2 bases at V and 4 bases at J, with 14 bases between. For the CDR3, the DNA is TGTGCCAGCAGTTACGGGGCAGGGGGGATCACCGGGGAGCTGTTTTTT. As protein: CASSYGAGGITGELFF.

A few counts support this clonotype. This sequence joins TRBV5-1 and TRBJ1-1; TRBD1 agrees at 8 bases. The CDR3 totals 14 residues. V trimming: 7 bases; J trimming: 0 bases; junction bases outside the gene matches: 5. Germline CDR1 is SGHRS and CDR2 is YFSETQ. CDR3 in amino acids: CASGRQGMNTEAFF. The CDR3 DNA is TGCGCCAGCGGCAGACAGGGGATGAACACTGAAGCTTTCTTT.

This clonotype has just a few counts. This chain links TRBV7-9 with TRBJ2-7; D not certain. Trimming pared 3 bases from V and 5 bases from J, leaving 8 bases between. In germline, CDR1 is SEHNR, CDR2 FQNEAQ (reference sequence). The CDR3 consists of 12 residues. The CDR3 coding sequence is TGTGCCAGCAGCTTTGCTGACAACGAGCAGTACGTC. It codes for CASSFADNEQYV.

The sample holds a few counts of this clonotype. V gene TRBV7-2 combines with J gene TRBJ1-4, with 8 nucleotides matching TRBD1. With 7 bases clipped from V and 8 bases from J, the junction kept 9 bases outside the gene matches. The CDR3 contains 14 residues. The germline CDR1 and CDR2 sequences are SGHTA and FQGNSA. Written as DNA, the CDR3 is TGTGCCAGCAAAACCTCAGGGGGCAGGGAAAAACTGTTTTTT. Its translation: CASKTSGGREKLFF.

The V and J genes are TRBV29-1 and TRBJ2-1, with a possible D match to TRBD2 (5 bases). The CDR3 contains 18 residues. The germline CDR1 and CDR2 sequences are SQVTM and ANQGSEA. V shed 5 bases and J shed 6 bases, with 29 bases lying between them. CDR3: CSVLIRSGPSLGSNEQFF. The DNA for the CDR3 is TGCAGCGTTCTAATTCGATCGGGTCCTAGCCTTGGTTCCAATGAGCAGTTCTTC.

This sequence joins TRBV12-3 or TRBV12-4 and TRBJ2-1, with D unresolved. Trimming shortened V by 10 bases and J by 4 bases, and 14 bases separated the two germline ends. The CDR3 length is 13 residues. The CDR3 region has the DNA TGTGCCACCGTCCAGTCCCTTTACAATGAGCAGTTCTTC. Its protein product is CATVQSLYNEQFF.

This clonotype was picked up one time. The CDR3: CAWSEHSSTGLLYF. For the CDR3, the DNA is TGTGCCTGGAGCGAACACTCCTCGACAGGGTTACTGTACTTC. The gene calls are TRBV30 and TRBJ2-4; 7 bases agree with TRBD1. The length of the CDR3 is 14 residues. Germline CDR1 GTSNPN, CDR2 SVGIG (reference sequence). J gave up 15 bases and V 3 bases, and 17 bases lay outside the gene matches.